The 19 T cell receptor beta chains presented below share a single source sample, sequenced in a study of blood T cell repertoires in COVID-19. Repertoires were generated with immunoSEQ multiplex PCR, while TCRdb's copy carries only in-frame clones and drops some. Among some 52,000 clones listed, about nine tenths were seen once. The source material was peripheral blood. Receptors were obtained from a man aged 70-80 years with acute or convalescent COVID-19.

The chain joins TRBV28 to TRBJ2-3; 8 bases align to TRBD2. CDR1 MDHEN and CDR2 SYDVKM come from the germline V gene. This CDR3 is 14 amino acids long. The trim removed 4 bases at V and 4 bases at J, leaving 4 bases unmatched. The CDR3 spells CASSYSSGPDTQYF. The CDR3 DNA reads TGTGCCAGCAGTTACTCTAGCGGGCCAGATACGCAGTATTTT.

The CDR3 nucleotides read TGTGCCAGTAGTATGCGGGGCATCAGGCAGCCCCAGCATTTT. This codes for CASSMRGIRQPQHF. The chain recombines TRBV19 with TRBJ1-5; the D gene is possibly TRBD1 (5 bases). Germline V gene data show CDR1 as LNHDA and CDR2 as SQIVND (reference sequence). This CDR3 region has 14 residues. Trimming took off 3 bases at V and 7 bases at J, with 13 bases between the two ends.

The chain carries TRBV5-4 and TRBJ2-2, with 8 positions matching TRBD1. The CDR3 is 15 residues long. Trimming removed 0 bases from V and 7 bases from J; junction bases left unmatched: 5. In germline, CDR1 is SGHNT, CDR2 YYREEE (reference sequence). CDR3 DNA: TGTGCCAGCAGCTTGGGACAGGGGCCGGGCGGGGAGCTGTTTTTT. The encoded protein is CASSLGQGPGGELFF.

The rearrangement uses TRBV18 and TRBJ2-5, with 7 bases aligning to TRBD1. V lost 6 bases to trimming and J lost 5 bases; unmatched junction nucleotides: 6. Germline CDR1 reads KGHSH; CDR2 reads LQKENI. The CDR3 sequence is 13 residues long. The CDR3 region has the DNA TGTGCCAGCTCTACAGGGGACGTGGAGACCCAGTACTTC. Protein product: CASSTGDVETQYF.

This chain uses TRBV14 with TRBJ1-3; tentative D call: TRBD1 (6 bases). CDR3 length: 15 residues. Per germline, CDR1 SGHDN and CDR2 FVKESK. V was trimmed by 1 base and J by 6 bases, leaving 13 bases between them. The CDR3 DNA reads as TGTGCCAGCAGCCAAGGTCCGACAGGCCCAAACACCATATATTTT. Its protein is CASSQGPTGPNTIYF.

The chain uses TRBV6-2 or TRBV6-3 and TRBJ2-3; possible D gene TRBD1, 5 bases. The germline V gene has CDR1 MNHEY and CDR2 SVGEGT. V gave up 5 bases and J gave up 2 bases, with 11 bases separating them. The CDR3 is 14 amino acids. In DNA, the CDR3 is TGTGCCAGCAGTAGGGGCGCCAACACAGATACGCAGTATTTT. Its translation: CASSRGANTDTQYF.

This chain links TRBV9 with TRBJ2-1, with D perhaps matching TRBD1 (6 bases). V was clipped by 3 bases and J by 6 bases, with 16 bases between them. This CDR3 has 15 residues. Germline V gene data show CDR1 as SGDLS and CDR2 as YYNGEE. CDR3 sequence (DNA): TGTGCCAGCAGCGGAAACAGGGAAAGGGGCAATGAGCAGTTCTTC. Amino acid sequence: CASSGNRERGNEQFF. Full variable domain (outside the CDR3, taken from reference TRBV9 and TRBJ2-1): DSGVTQTPKHLITATGQRVTLRCSPRSGDLSVYWYQQSLDQGLQFLIQYYNGEERAKGNILERFSAQQFPDLHSELNLSSLELGDSALYFCASSGNRERGNEQFFGPGTRLTVL.

The rearrangement joins TRBV6-5 to TRBJ2-7, with D perhaps matching TRBD1 (6 bases). This CDR3 is built from 13 residues. Germline V gene data show CDR1 as MNHEY and CDR2 as SVGAGI. The V end was cut by 4 bases, the J end by 7 bases, with 14 bases between. DNA for the CDR3: TGTGCCAGCAGTTTCCGGGACAATCGAGAGCAGTACTTC. It yields the protein CASSFRDNREQYF.

This chain connects TRBV6-5 to TRBJ1-4; a possible D gene is TRBD1 (6 bases). The length of the CDR3 is 15 residues. Germline CDR1 reads MNHEY; CDR2 reads SVGAGI. Trimming stripped 6 bases from V and 3 bases from J, with 14 bases between. The CDR3 here is CASSRDTGPNEKLFF. The CDR3 DNA reads TGTGCCAGCAGCCGGGACACGGGTCCTAATGAAAAACTGTTTTTT.

The chain combines TRBV9 with TRBJ2-3, with 7 positions matching TRBD2. J lost 2 bases, V lost 3 bases, and 9 bases had no gene match. CDR3 length equals 16 residues. The germline V gene encodes CDR1 SGDLS and CDR2 YYNGEE. CDR3 region: CASSGETSRITDTQYF. CDR3 coding DNA: TGTGCCAGCAGCGGAGAGACTAGCAGAATCACAGATACGCAGTATTTT.

The chain is built from TRBV28 and TRBJ1-5; D is possibly TRBD1 (6 bases). The V gene lost 3 bases and the J gene lost 6 bases, with 15 bases spanning the gap. The CDR3 sequence is 15 residues long. Germline CDR1 reads MDHEN; CDR2 reads SYDVKM. The CDR3 loop reads CASSFLRGKTQPQHF. The CDR3 DNA follows: TGTGCCAGCAGTTTCCTGAGGGGGAAAACTCAGCCCCAGCATTTT.

The rearrangement links TRBV5-1 to TRBJ1-3; a weak D match, TRBD1 (6 bases). Deletions cut 2 bases from V and 2 bases from J, with 17 bases between. This CDR3 comprises 17 residues. Germline V lookup: CDR1 SGHRS, CDR2 YFSETQ. As DNA, the CDR3 is TGCGCCAGCAGCTTACAGGGTGAAGGTGCGGCTGGAAACACCATATATTTT. Encoded protein: CASSLQGEGAAGNTIYF.

The V call is TRBV2, the J call TRBJ2-2; a weak D match, TRBD2 (5 bases). The CDR3 is made up of 15 amino acids. The germline V and J ends were trimmed by 7 bases and 6 bases, with 18 bases remaining between them. Per the germline V gene, CDR1 is SNHLY and CDR2 is FYNNEI. CDR3 sequence reads: CASITDLHNAGELFF. In DNA form, the CDR3 reads TGTGCCAGCATCACGGACTTGCACAATGCCGGGGAGCTGTTTTTT.

CDR3 coding DNA: TGTGCCAGCAGCTTAGGCGGCAGCAGCTCCTACGAGCAGTACTTC. Protein product: CASSLGGSSSYEQYF. V gene TRBV11-3 combines with J gene TRBJ2-7; D not resolved. The germline gives CDR1 SGHNT, CDR2 YENEEA. The CDR3 length is 15 residues. V dropped 1 base and J dropped 0 bases, with 10 bases sitting between them. Full variable domain (rest looked up from reference TRBV11-3 and TRBJ2-7): EAGVVQSPRYKIIEKKQPVAFWCNPISGHNTLYWYLQNLGQGPELLIRYENEEAVDDSQLPKDRFSAERLKGVDSTLKIQPAELGDSAVYLCASSLGGSSSYEQYFGPGTRLTVT.

V usage is TRBV9 and J usage is TRBJ1-4; D gene unclear. In germline, CDR1 is SGDLS, CDR2 YYNGEE. The CDR3 has 15 amino acids. Trimming took off 0 bases at V and 8 bases at J, with 14 bases between the two ends. CDR3 protein: CASSVATSRREKLFF. The CDR3 coding sequence is TGTGCCAGCAGCGTAGCTACCTCCCGGAGGGAAAAACTGTTTTTT.

The chain is built from TRBV18 and TRBJ2-7; TRBD1 agrees at 12 bases. This CDR3 region has 15 residues. V was pared by 6 bases and J by 3 bases, with 6 bases of the junction left unmatched. From germline, CDR1 is KGHSH and CDR2 LQKENI. This chain's CDR3 is CASSPGTGGYYEQYV. DNA of the CDR3: TGTGCCAGCTCCCCAGGGACAGGGGGCTACTACGAGCAGTACGTC.

The chain uses TRBV19 and TRBJ2-1, with a tentative D call TRBD1 (6 bases). This CDR3 is built from 15 residues. Trimming left V 3 bases short and J 7 bases short, with 16 bases between. Germline CDR1 reads LNHDA; CDR2 reads SQIVND (reference sequence). DNA for the CDR3: TGTGCCAGTAGTATTCAGGGGACACTTTATAATGAGCAGTTCTTC. It translates to CASSIQGTLYNEQFF.

The J gene is TRBJ2-1, the V gene TRBV29-1; tentative D call: TRBD2 (5 bases). Looked up from germline, CDR1 is SQVTM and CDR2 is ANQGSEA. V was pared by 0 bases and J by 5 bases, with 8 bases between. The CDR3 runs to 13 residues. For the CDR3, the DNA is TGCAGCGTTGAAGAGGTGAGGGACAATGAGCAGTTCTTC. This encodes CSVEEVRDNEQFF.

The chain employs TRBV21-1 and TRBJ2-7; whether TRBD2, the table's D call, matches the DNA was not checked. TRBV21-1 is marked as a pseudogene. This CDR3 spans 22 amino acids. This CDR3 is CASSRTSGTVTRTSGETYEQYF. DNA for the CDR3: TGTGCCAGCAGCAGAACCTCCGGGACAGTTACCCGGACTAGCGGGGAGACCTACGAGCAGTACTTC.